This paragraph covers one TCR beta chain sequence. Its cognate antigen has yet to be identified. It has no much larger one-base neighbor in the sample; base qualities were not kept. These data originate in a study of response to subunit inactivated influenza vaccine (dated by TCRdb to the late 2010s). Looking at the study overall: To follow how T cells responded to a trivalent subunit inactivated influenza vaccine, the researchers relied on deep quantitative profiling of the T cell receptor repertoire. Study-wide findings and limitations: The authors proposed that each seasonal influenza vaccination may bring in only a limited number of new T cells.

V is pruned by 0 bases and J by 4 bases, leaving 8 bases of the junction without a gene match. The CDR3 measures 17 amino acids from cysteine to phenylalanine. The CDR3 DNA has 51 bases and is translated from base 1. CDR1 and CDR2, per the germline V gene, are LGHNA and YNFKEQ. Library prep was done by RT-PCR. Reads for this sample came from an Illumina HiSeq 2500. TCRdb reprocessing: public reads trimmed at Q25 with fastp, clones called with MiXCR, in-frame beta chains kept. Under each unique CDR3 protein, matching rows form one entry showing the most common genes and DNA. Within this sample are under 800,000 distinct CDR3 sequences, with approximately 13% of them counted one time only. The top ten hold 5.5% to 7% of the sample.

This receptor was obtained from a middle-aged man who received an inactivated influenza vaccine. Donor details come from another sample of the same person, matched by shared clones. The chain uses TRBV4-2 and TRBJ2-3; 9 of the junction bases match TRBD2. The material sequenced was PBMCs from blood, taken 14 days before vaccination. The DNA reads TGTGCCAGCAGCCAAGATCGAGCGGGAGGAGGGGCAGATACGCAGTATTTT. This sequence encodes CASSQDRAGGGADTQYF.